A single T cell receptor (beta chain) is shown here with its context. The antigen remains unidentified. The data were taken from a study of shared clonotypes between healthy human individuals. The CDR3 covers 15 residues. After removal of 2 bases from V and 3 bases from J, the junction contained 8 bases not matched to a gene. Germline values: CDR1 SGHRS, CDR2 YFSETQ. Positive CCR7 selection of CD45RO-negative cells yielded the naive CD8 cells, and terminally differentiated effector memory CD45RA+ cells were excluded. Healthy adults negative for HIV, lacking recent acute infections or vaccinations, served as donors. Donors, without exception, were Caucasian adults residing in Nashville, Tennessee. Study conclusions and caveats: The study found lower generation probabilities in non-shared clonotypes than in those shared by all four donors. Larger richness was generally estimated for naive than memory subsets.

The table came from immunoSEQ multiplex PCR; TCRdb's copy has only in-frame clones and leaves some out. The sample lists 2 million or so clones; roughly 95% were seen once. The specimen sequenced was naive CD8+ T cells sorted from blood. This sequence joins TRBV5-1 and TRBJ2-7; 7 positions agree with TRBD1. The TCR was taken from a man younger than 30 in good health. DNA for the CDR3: TGCGCCAGCAGCTTTATCGGGACAGCGAACTACGAGCAGTACTTC. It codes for CASSFIGTANYEQYF. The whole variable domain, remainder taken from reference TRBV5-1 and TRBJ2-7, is KAGVTQTPRYLIKTRGQQVTLSCSPISGHRSVSWYQQTPGQGLQFLFEYFSETQRNKGNFPGRFSGRQFSNSRSEMNVSTLELGDSALYLCASSFIGTANYEQYFGPGTRLTVT.